A single sample gave rise to the 31 T cell receptor beta chains below, sequenced in a study of T cell responses to AZD1222 COVID-19 vaccine. The protocol was immunoSEQ multiplex PCR, while the TCRdb copy is restricted to in-frame clones and leaves out a portion. The repertoire consists of around 63,000 clones, with over 75% occurring once and the leading ten covering about 19%. Sequencing used peripheral blood, obtained on day 0 of AZD1222 vaccination. These TCRs come from an adult in good health.

The genes are TRBV19 and TRBJ1-1; D unresolved. There are 13 residues in the CDR3. V lost 0 bases and J lost 5, with 7 bases in between. Per germline, CDR1 LNHDA and CDR2 SQIVND (reference sequence). CDR3 amino acids: CASSIERVTEAFF. CDR3 in DNA: TGTGCCAGTAGTATAGAGCGGGTTACTGAAGCTTTCTTT. The full variable domain, with the rest looked up from reference TRBV19 and TRBJ1-1, is DGGITQSPKYLFRKEGQNVTLSCEQNLNHDAMYWYRQDPGQGLRLIYYSQIVNDFQKGDIAEGYSVSREKKESFPLTVTSAQKNPTAFYLCASSIERVTEAFFGQGTRLTVV.

The chain couples TRBV5-8 to TRBJ1-2; a weak D match, TRBD1 (5 bases). CDR3 length: 15 residues. V was clipped by 4 bases and J by 0 bases, with 13 bases between them. Germline V gene lookup returns CDR1 SGHTS and CDR2 YDEGEE. The CDR3, as DNA: TGTGCCAGCAGCGATCACCGGGGGGCTAACTATGGCTACACCTTC. This gives the protein CASSDHRGANYGYTF.

The V call is TRBV11-2, the J call TRBJ2-7; 10 bases are shared with TRBD1. This CDR3 comprises 18 residues. V was clipped by 1 base and J by 1 base; unmatched bases: 10. Germline-derived CDR1 and CDR2 are SGHAT and FQNNGV. This chain's CDR3 is CASSLGGGGQGVSYEQYF. The CDR3 DNA is TGTGCCAGCAGCTTAGGGGGCGGAGGACAGGGGGTTTCCTACGAGCAGTACTTC.

The gene calls are TRBV3-1 (or the pseudogene TRBV3-2) and TRBJ1-1; no clear D. The CDR3 totals 14 residues. CDR1 is LGHDT, CDR2 YNNKEL, per germline (reference sequence). Trimming stripped 2 bases from V and 7 bases from J, with 14 bases between. The CDR3 sequence: CASSQRRSAVEAFF. As DNA, the CDR3 is TGTGCCAGCAGCCAAAGGAGATCGGCGGTTGAAGCTTTCTTT.

This CDR3 is CASSPASSYEQYF. As DNA, the CDR3 is TGTGCCAGCTCACCAGCCAGCTCCTACGAGCAGTACTTC. The chain joins TRBV18 to TRBJ2-7; no firm D call. V was cut by 2 bases and J by 0 bases, with 5 bases left in between. The CDR3 loop spans 13 amino acids. Germline CDR1 and CDR2: KGHSH and LQKENI.

The V and J genes are TRBV5-4 and TRBJ2-2, with D possibly TRBD2 on 5 matching bases. The CDR3 has 14 residues. Germline CDR1 reads SGHNT; CDR2 reads YYREEE (reference sequence). Trimming removed 4 bases from V and 2 bases from J, with 9 bases in between. CDR3 nucleotide sequence: TGTGCCAGCAGCCTAGGGAGAAACACCGGGGAGCTGTTTTTT. Translating it yields CASSLGRNTGELFF.

CDR3 residues: CATSRDPGTLSPLHF. The CDR3 DNA reads as TGTGCCACCAGCAGAGATCCCGGGACACTTTCACCCCTCCACTTT. The chain couples TRBV15 to TRBJ1-6; possible D gene TRBD1, 6 bases. Germline V gene sequence: CDR1 LNHNV, CDR2 YYDKDF (reference sequence). V gave up 0 bases and J gave up 9 bases, with 12 bases separating them. CDR3 length: 15 residues.

This clone was seen only once. The chain combines TRBV18 with TRBJ1-5; 10 nucleotides line up with TRBD1. After removal of 3 bases from V and 5 bases from J, the junction contained 7 bases not matched to a gene. The CDR3 has 16 amino acids. The germline CDR1 and CDR2 sequences are KGHSH and LQKENI. CDR3 nucleotides: TGTGCCAGCTCACCCACCGGGACAGGGGTCGATCAGCCCCAGCATTTT. Encoded protein: CASSPTGTGVDQPQHF.

The chain joins TRBV7-6 to TRBJ2-2; 7 bases agree with TRBD1. Germline V gene data show CDR1 as SGHVS and CDR2 as FNYEAQ. The V and J ends lost 3 bases and 1 base, in that order; junction bases with no gene match: 11. This CDR3 is built from 18 residues. This chain's CDR3 is CASSFGQAPSRNTGELFF. The DNA for the CDR3 is TGTGCCAGCAGCTTCGGACAGGCCCCTTCGAGGAACACCGGGGAGCTGTTTTTT. The full variable domain, completed using reference TRBV7-6 and TRBJ2-2, is GAGVSQSPRYKVTKRGQDVALRCDPISGHVSLYWYRQALGQGPEFLTYFNYEAQQDKSGLPNDRFSAERPEGSISTLTIQRTEQRDSAMYRCASSFGQAPSRNTGELFFGEGSRLTVL.

This sequence joins TRBV5-6 and TRBJ1-5, with D unclear. V lost 4 bases to trimming and J lost 9 bases, with 11 bases between them. Germline assignment: CDR1 SGHDT and CDR2 YYEEEE. The CDR3 covers 12 residues. CDR3 amino acids: CASSGQRTPQHF. The CDR3 DNA reads TGTGCCAGCAGCGGTCAAAGGACGCCCCAGCATTTT.

V usage is TRBV6-2 or TRBV6-3 and J usage is TRBJ2-5; 8 bases are a match to TRBD2. Germline CDR1 reads MNHEY; CDR2 reads SVGEGT. This CDR3 comprises 15 residues. Losses at the gene ends were 2 bases for V and 4 bases for J; bases not matched to a gene: 6. The chain's CDR3 is CASSYPRTSRETQYF. CDR3 DNA: TGTGCCAGCAGTTACCCGAGGACTAGCAGAGAGACCCAGTACTTC.

The V call is TRBV19, the J call TRBJ2-1; perhaps TRBD1 as D (6 bases). The CDR3 covers 16 residues. Trimming cost V 5 bases and J 5 bases, with 19 bases left between them. Germline-derived CDR1 and CDR2 are LNHDA and SQIVND (reference sequence). CDR3: CASSVIGGVADNEQFF. As DNA, the CDR3 is TGTGCCAGTAGTGTCATAGGGGGTGTCGCCGACAATGAGCAGTTCTTC. Together with reference TRBV19 and TRBJ2-1, the CDR3 gives the full variable domain: DGGITQSPKYLFRKEGQNVTLSCEQNLNHDAMYWYRQDPGQGLRLIYYSQIVNDFQKGDIAEGYSVSREKKESFPLTVTSAQKNPTAFYLCASSVIGGVADNEQFFGPGTRLTVL.

The chain joins TRBV27 to TRBJ1-5; tentative D call: TRBD1 (6 bases). V lost 5 bases and J 7 bases, leaving 18 bases between the germline ends. Germline V gene sequence: CDR1 MNHEY, CDR2 SMNVEV (reference sequence). The CDR3 extends over 15 amino acids. The CDR3 nucleotides read TGTGCCAGCAGTCTATACAGGGATCGAGGCCAGCCCCAGCATTTT. This gives the protein CASSLYRDRGQPQHF.

This chain joins TRBV5-8 and TRBJ1-1; D perhaps matches TRBD1 (5 bases). The germline V gene has CDR1 SGHTS and CDR2 YDEGEE. Trimming cost V 6 bases and J 1 base, with 19 bases left between them. This CDR3 has 16 amino acids. The CDR3 loop reads CASTAQVGVGNTEAFF. DNA for the CDR3: TGTGCCAGCACGGCACAGGTGGGGGTAGGGAACACTGAAGCTTTCTTT. The variable domain in full, with the rest retrieved from reference TRBV5-8 and TRBJ1-1, is EAGVTQSPTHLIKTRGQQATLRCSPISGHTSVYWYQQALGLGLQFLLWYDEGEERNRGNFPPRFSGRQFPNYSSELNVNALELEDSALYLCASTAQVGVGNTEAFFGQGTRLTVV.

This chain uses TRBV5-1 with TRBJ1-6, with TRBD1 as a possible D gene (5 bases). Germline loops: CDR1 SGHRS, CDR2 YFSETQ. Between the trimmed V and J ends, which lost 4 bases and 5 bases, there was a span of 10 bases. The CDR3 is 14 residues long. The chain's CDR3 is CASSRDVDNSPLHF. In nucleotides, the CDR3 is TGCGCCAGCAGCCGGGACGTTGATAATTCACCCCTCCACTTT.

This chain uses TRBV7-9 with TRBJ2-3; no reliable D call. CDR3 length: 14 amino acids. V was pared by 5 bases and J by 4 bases, with 13 bases between. The germline V gene has CDR1 SEHNR and CDR2 FQNEAQ (reference sequence). The CDR3 here is CASSPPSDPDTQYF. The CDR3 nucleotides are TGTGCCAGCAGCCCTCCCTCGGACCCAGATACGCAGTATTTT.

This clone was recorded once. The CDR3 region is CASSLNAGGPYEQYF. In nucleotides, the CDR3 is TGCGCCAGCAGCTTGAATGCGGGGGGGCCTTACGAGCAGTACTTC. The V gene is TRBV5-1, the J gene TRBJ2-7; TRBD2 matches 9 bases. Germline V gene data show CDR1 as SGHRS and CDR2 as YFSETQ. The V and J ends lost 1 base and 4 bases, in that order; junction bases with no gene match: 6. The length of the CDR3 is 15 residues.

The J gene is TRBJ1-1, the V gene TRBV27; possible D gene TRBD1, 6 bases. The V gene lost 3 bases and the J gene lost 3 bases, with 11 bases spanning the gap. Germline lookup yields CDR1 MNHEY and CDR2 SMNVEV (reference sequence). The CDR3 has 14 amino acids. The CDR3 is CASSFAGGYTEAFF. The CDR3 region has the DNA TGTGCCAGCAGTTTTGCGGGGGGCTACACTGAAGCTTTCTTT.

The chain uses TRBV5-4 and TRBJ2-2, with TRBD2 as a possible D gene (6 bases). Germline CDR1 and CDR2: SGHNT and YYREEE (reference sequence). The CDR3 has 15 residues. V was cut by 3 bases and J by 6 bases, with 15 bases left in between. The CDR3 loop is CASSYGGVQPGELFF. CDR3 nucleotide sequence: TGTGCCAGCAGCTACGGAGGGGTTCAGCCCGGGGAGCTGTTTTTT. The full variable domain, completed using reference TRBV5-4 and TRBJ2-2, is ETGVTQSPTHLIKTRGQQVTLRCSSQSGHNTVSWYQQALGQGPQFIFQYYREEENGRGNFPPRFSGLQFPNYSSELNVNALELDDSALYLCASSYGGVQPGELFFGEGSRLTVL.

The chain links TRBV28 to TRBJ1-5; 7 bases match TRBD1. Germline CDR1 MDHEN, CDR2 SYDVKM. The trim removed 7 bases at V and 4 bases at J, leaving 10 bases unmatched. The CDR3 is 15 residues long. CDR3 in DNA: TGTGCCAGCATATCAACCCCAGGGGGTAATCAGCCCCAGCATTTT. Translation gives CASISTPGGNQPQHF.

This clone was observed a handful of times. The chain couples TRBV6-5 to TRBJ2-7; D could derive from TRBD1 or TRBD2 (6 bases each). Germline V lookup: CDR1 MNHEY, CDR2 SVGAGI. The CDR3 has 15 amino acids. Between the trimmed V and J ends, which lost 4 bases and 6 bases, there was a span of 19 bases. The CDR3: CASSFGGRYLSEQYF. The CDR3 region has the DNA TGTGCCAGCAGTTTCGGGGGCAGATACCTCTCCGAGCAGTACTTC.

V gene TRBV6-2 or TRBV6-3 combines with J gene TRBJ1-2, with D unclear. The germline V gene encodes CDR1 MNHEY and CDR2 SVGEGT. The CDR3 is 15 residues long. Trimming cost V 5 bases and J 4 bases, with 17 bases left between them. The CDR3 nucleotides read TGTGCCAGCAGTACCAGCGCCATCGCCCTCTATGGCTACACCTTC. Its translation: CASSTSAIALYGYTF.

The chain is built from TRBV6-5 and TRBJ1-2; 8 bases are shared with TRBD1. Germline trimming cut 8 bases from V and 6 bases from J; bases unmatched to any gene: 5. CDR1 and CDR2 from the germline V gene are MNHEY and SVGAGI. The CDR3 is 12 amino acids. CDR3 in DNA: TGTGCCAGCGGACAGGGCCAGCATGGCTACACCTTC. Amino acid sequence: CASGQGQHGYTF.

This chain links TRBV14 with TRBJ1-4; D possibly corresponds to TRBD1 (5 bases). V lost 1 base and J lost 3, with 12 bases in between. The CDR3 consists of 16 residues. The V gene's germline CDR1 is SGHDN and CDR2 FVKESK. In DNA form, the CDR3 reads TGTGCCAGCAGCCAAGTTAGGAGGGGATCTAATGAAAAACTGTTTTTT. It codes for CASSQVRRGSNEKLFF.

The chain links TRBV5-1 to TRBJ2-7; TRBD1 aligns across 9 bases. Per germline, CDR1 SGHRS and CDR2 YFSETQ. With 3 bases clipped from V and 5 bases from J, the junction kept 3 bases outside the gene matches. This CDR3 is 13 amino acids long. The CDR3: CASSYGTGNEQYF. The CDR3 nucleotides are TGCGCCAGCAGCTACGGGACAGGGAACGAGCAGTACTTC.

J is TRBJ2-1 and V is TRBV9, with 7 bases that match TRBD2. The germline CDR1 and CDR2 sequences are SGDLS and YYNGEE. This CDR3 has 14 amino acids. V was pared by 2 bases and J by 6 bases, with 5 bases of the junction left unmatched. The CDR3 DNA reads TGTGCCAGCAGCGTGAGGTGGGGGGGCAATGAGCAGTTCTTC. It yields the protein CASSVRWGGNEQFF.

The CDR3 DNA follows: TGTGCCAGTAGTATAGTTAGCGGGGGGTTGAATGAGCAGTTCTTC. Protein: CASSIVSGGLNEQFF. This sequence joins TRBV19 and TRBJ2-1, with 10 bases aligning to TRBD2. This CDR3 has 15 residues. Germline CDR1 and CDR2: LNHDA and SQIVND (reference sequence). J was trimmed by 7 bases and V by 1 base; bases with no gene match: 4.

V usage is TRBV7-6 and J usage is TRBJ2-3; D ambiguous. Germline V gives CDR1 SGHVS, CDR2 FNYEAQ. V lost 2 bases and J 0 bases, leaving 9 bases between the germline ends. The CDR3 consists of 15 residues. CDR3 sequence: CASSLSAASTDTQYF. The CDR3 nucleotides read TGTGCCAGCAGCTTATCGGCGGCTAGCACAGATACGCAGTATTTT.

The chain employs TRBV7-8 and TRBJ2-2; D may be TRBD1 (6 bases). Germline loops: CDR1 SGHVS, CDR2 FQNEAQ. V lost 3 bases to trimming and J lost 7 bases, with 12 bases between them. This CDR3 has 14 amino acids. CDR3 amino acids: CASSFGQIVGELFF. The CDR3 bases are TGTGCCAGCAGCTTCGGACAGATAGTCGGGGAGCTGTTTTTT.

A single count supports this clone. The rearrangement joins TRBV5-1 to TRBJ2-4, with TRBD2 as a possible D gene (5 bases). There are 13 residues in the CDR3. Trimming stripped 4 bases from V and 7 bases from J, with 12 bases between. The V gene's germline CDR1 is SGHRS and CDR2 YFSETQ. The chain's CDR3 is CASSMGDNNIQYF. The CDR3, as DNA: TGCGCCAGCAGCATGGGAGACAACAACATTCAGTACTTC.

The V call is TRBV7-8, the J call TRBJ1-2, with D perhaps TRBD1 (6 bases). Germline CDR1 reads SGHVS; CDR2 reads FQNEAQ. The V gene lost 1 base and the J gene lost 1 base, with 16 bases spanning the gap. This CDR3 has 17 residues. The CDR3 nucleotides are TGTGCCAGCAGCTTAGAACGCTGGGACAAGATTAACTATGGCTACACCTTC. It translates to CASSLERWDKINYGYTF.